The rows below give T cell receptor beta chains drawn from one sample of a study of cytomegalovirus exposure and HLA in healthy donors. The data were produced by immunoSEQ multiplex PCR, yet TCRdb's version contains in-frame clones alone and is incomplete. The table has about 190,000 clones, roughly 77% seen once; the top ten hold 1.6%. Sequencing was carried out using PBMCs. These receptor sequences come from a woman aged 50 to 65 in good health and CMV-seronegative. The CDR3 runs from the conserved cysteine through the conserved F or W. D genes are given only for firm matches. Clone size appears in some rows only: once, few, many, or a class for an expanded clone.

j_call d_call v_call clone_size cdr3_aa
TRBJ2-1 TRBD2 TRBV29-1 NA CSVEGTSGLTYNEQFF
TRBJ2-6 TRBD1 TRBV11-2 NA CASSSQGAGANVLTF
TRBJ2-2 TRBD2 TRBV6-1 NA CASSVGPGLAGGTGELFF
TRBJ2-6 NA TRBV7-3 NA CASSSRRTSGANVLTF
TRBJ2-6 TRBD1 TRBV11-3 NA CASSLGTGRSGANVLTF
TRBJ2-6 TRBD1 TRBV29-1 NA CSVDEGAAGANVLTF
TRBJ2-7 NA TRBV6-1 NA CASSDGGNYEQYF
TRBJ2-5 NA TRBV9 NA CASSVLDRGHQETQYF
TRBJ1-5 NA TRBV19 NA CASSTIRVLSNQPQHF
TRBJ1-2 TRBD1 TRBV10-3 NA CAISPGQAYGYTF
TRBJ2-3 NA TRBV7-8 NA CASSLSVGALTDTQYF
TRBJ2-3 TRBD2 TRBV9 NA CASTPSGRPSDTQYF
TRBJ2-1 NA TRBV7-7 NA CASSPSGLYEQFF
TRBJ2-3 TRBD1 TRBV5-5 NA CASGTGTTVTQYF
TRBJ2-3 NA TRBV15 NA CATSRAPRISSTDTQYF
TRBJ2-7 TRBD2 TRBV6-5 NA CASSRTSRTYEQYF
TRBJ2-7 TRBD1 TRBV5-1 NA CASSLYGTGEKYEQYF
TRBJ2-7 TRBD2 TRBV29-1 NA CSGGTSGYEQYF
TRBJ2-7 TRBD2 TRBV9 once CASSLGLAETYEQYF
TRBJ2-3 TRBD2 TRBV2 NA CASTSLGRGVADTQYF
TRBJ2-2 TRBD1 TRBV12-5 once CASGLAGTGGFTGELFF
TRBJ1-1 NA TRBV4-3 few CASRQWGGRDTEAFF
TRBJ1-5 NA TRBV28 NA CASSQGGNQPQHF
TRBJ1-1 TRBD1 TRBV2 NA CASSEFGTGGTEAFF
TRBJ1-1 TRBD1 TRBV19 NA CASSITGTGETEAFF
TRBJ2-1 TRBD2 TRBV18 NA CASSLLTSGGVVSYNEQFF
TRBJ2-2 NA TRBV4-1 once CASSRQEGITGELFF
TRBJ2-1 TRBD2 TRBV7-2 NA CASSLQSGTSGRGEQFF
TRBJ2-1 TRBD1 TRBV6-4 NA CASSDEGGFDEQFF